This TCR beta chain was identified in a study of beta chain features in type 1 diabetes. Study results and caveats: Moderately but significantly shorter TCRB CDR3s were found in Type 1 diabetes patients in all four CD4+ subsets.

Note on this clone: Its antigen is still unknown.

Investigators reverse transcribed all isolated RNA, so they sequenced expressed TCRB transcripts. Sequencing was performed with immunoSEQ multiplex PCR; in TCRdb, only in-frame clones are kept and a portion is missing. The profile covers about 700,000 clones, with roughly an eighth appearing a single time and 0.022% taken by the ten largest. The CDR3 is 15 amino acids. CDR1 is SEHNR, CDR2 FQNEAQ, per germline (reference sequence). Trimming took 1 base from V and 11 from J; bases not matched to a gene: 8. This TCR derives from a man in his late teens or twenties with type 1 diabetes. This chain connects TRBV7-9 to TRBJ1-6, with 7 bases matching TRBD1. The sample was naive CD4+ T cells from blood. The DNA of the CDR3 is TGTGCCAGCAGCTTAGAGGGGGCCAGTCTTCCACCCCTCCACTTT. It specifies CASSLEGASLPPLHF.